This T cell receptor (beta chain) derives from a study of blood T cell repertoires in COVID-19. Study at large: The cDNA or gDNA used as material had been derived from T cells, B-cell-depleted T cells, or PBMCs.

Profiled with immunoSEQ multiplex PCR; TCRdb holds only in-frame clones, not every one. The table includes about 280,000 clones, around 89% detected once. The CDR3 covers 14 residues. Trimming took 2 bases from V and 2 from J, leaving 8 bases between them. Germline V gene sequence: CDR1 LGHDT, CDR2 YNNKEL (reference sequence). The sequenced material came from peripheral blood. The source of this sequence is a man in his forties with acute or convalescent COVID-19. This sequence joins TRBV3-1 (or the pseudogene TRBV3-2) and TRBJ2-3; D uncertain. This CDR3 is CASSQSVNTDTQYF. Here the CDR3 DNA reads TGTGCCAGCAGCCAATCGGTGAACACAGATACGCAGTATTTT.